These 26 T cell receptor beta chains came from one sample sequenced in a study of chemoradiotherapy in HPV16-positive cancers. This table comes from immunoSEQ multiplex PCR, and its TCRdb copy is limited to in-frame clones, with some not included. The table lists over 2,000 clones, roughly 86% of them singletons. The sample here was tumor tissue, taken from a patient who underwent chemoradiotherapy. The receptors were gathered from a human donor with HPV-associated anogenital cancer.

This rearrangement joins TRBV5-1 to TRBJ2-7; D call uncertain. The CDR3 consists of 14 residues. Per germline, CDR1 SGHRS and CDR2 YFSETQ. Trimming took off 0 bases at V and 3 bases at J, with 10 bases between the two ends. The CDR3 protein is CASSLAGENYEQYF. CDR3 in DNA: TGCGCCAGCAGCTTGGCCGGCGAAAACTACGAGCAGTACTTC. Supplemented by reference TRBV5-1 and TRBJ2-7, the full variable domain reads KAGVTQTPRYLIKTRGQQVTLSCSPISGHRSVSWYQQTPGQGLQFLFEYFSETQRNKGNFPGRFSGRQFSNSRSEMNVSTLELGDSALYLCASSLAGENYEQYFGPGTRLTVT.

The V gene is TRBV6-6, the J gene TRBJ2-7; 9 nucleotides line up with TRBD2. Germline values: CDR1 MNHNY, CDR2 SVGAGI (reference sequence). V shed 2 bases and J 1 base; nucleotides not matched to a gene: 6. The CDR3 has 16 amino acids. CDR3 protein: CASSYLAGGSSYEQYF. CDR3 coding DNA: TGTGCCAGCAGTTACCTCGCGGGAGGGTCATCCTACGAGCAGTACTTC.

This rearrangement joins TRBV9 to TRBJ1-6, with 7 bases aligning to TRBD1. CDR1 SGDLS and CDR2 YYNGEE come from the germline V gene. The CDR3 sequence is 17 residues long. Unmatched junction bases numbered 7, after V lost 4 bases and J lost 0 bases. The CDR3 spells CASSSSPGGSYNSPLHF. In DNA form, the CDR3 reads TGTGCCAGCAGCTCATCACCAGGGGGCTCCTATAATTCACCCCTCCACTTT.

The V call is TRBV7-3, the J call TRBJ1-2; D remains unclear. The CDR3 has 18 residues. In germline, CDR1 is SGHTA, CDR2 FQGTGA. Trimming took 3 bases from V and 4 from J, leaving 24 bases between them. The CDR3: CASSFSPSDGRGGYGYTF. The DNA of the CDR3 is TGTGCCAGCAGCTTTTCCCCATCGGACGGGCGGGGTGGCTATGGCTACACCTTC.

The chain couples TRBV29-1 to TRBJ1-1; a possible D gene is TRBD1 (6 bases). CDR1 and CDR2 (germline): SQVTM, ANQGSEA. Between the trimmed V and J ends, which lost 1 base and 5 bases, there was a span of 11 bases. CDR3 size: 13 residues. The CDR3 coding sequence is TGCAGCGTTGAAGGCAGGGGCAGTACTGAAGCTTTCTTT. This encodes CSVEGRGSTEAFF.

The V and J genes are TRBV2 and TRBJ1-1; maybe TRBD1 (5 bases). The germline gives CDR1 SNHLY, CDR2 FYNNEI. The CDR3 extends over 15 amino acids. V was trimmed by 1 base and J by 1 base, leaving 10 bases between them. This CDR3 reads CASSEVGTGNTEAFF. In DNA form, the CDR3 reads TGTGCCAGCAGTGAAGTTGGGACGGGGAACACTGAAGCTTTCTTT.

As DNA, the CDR3 is TGCGCCAGCAGCCCCGGACAGGGCAAAGGCACTGAAGCTTTCTTT. Its protein is CASSPGQGKGTEAFF. The V call is TRBV4-1, the J call TRBJ1-1; 8 bases fit TRBD1. The CDR3 contains 15 residues. V was pared by 4 bases and J by 4 bases, with 8 bases of the junction left unmatched. Germline V lookup: CDR1 MGHRA, CDR2 YSYEKL.

V gene TRBV7-8 combines with J gene TRBJ2-7; possibly TRBD2 for D (5 bases). The CDR3 runs 14 residues. The V and J ends lost 5 bases and 6 bases respectively, with 17 bases between them. Germline CDR1 SGHVS, CDR2 FQNEAQ. CDR3 bases: TGTGCCAGCAGCCCAGCCGCACTAGGACTCGAGCAGTACTTC. Translation: CASSPAALGLEQYF.

This chain connects TRBV7-9 to TRBJ2-5; weak D call: TRBD2 (6 bases). The CDR3 is 16 residues long. V lost 1 base, J lost 5 bases, and 17 bases lay in between. In germline, CDR1 is SEHNR, CDR2 FQNEAQ (reference sequence). In nucleotides, the CDR3 is TGTGCCAGCAGCTTAGGTACTAGCAATGTGGGGGAGACCCAGTACTTC. Amino acids: CASSLGTSNVGETQYF.

The chain uses TRBV19 and TRBJ2-7; 8 bases align to TRBD1. Losses at the gene ends were 3 bases for V and 1 base for J; bases not matched to a gene: 5. The CDR3 is made up of 15 amino acids. The germline V gene has CDR1 LNHDA and CDR2 SQIVND (reference sequence). The CDR3 coding sequence is TGTGCCAGTAGTATTGGGACAGGAGTGTCCTACGAGCAGTACTTC. Translating gives CASSIGTGVSYEQYF.

This clone was counted a single time. The CDR3 region is CASSLPQGPEAFF. CDR3 nucleotide sequence: TGTGCCAGCAGCTTGCCCCAGGGCCCTGAAGCTTTCTTT. The chain employs TRBV5-4 and TRBJ1-1, with TRBD1 as a possible D gene (5 bases). V gave up 1 base and J gave up 6 bases, with 10 bases separating them. This CDR3 region has 13 residues. From germline, CDR1 is SGHNT and CDR2 YYREEE (reference sequence). Complete variable domain (other parts from reference TRBV5-4 and TRBJ1-1): ETGVTQSPTHLIKTRGQQVTLRCSSQSGHNTVSWYQQALGQGPQFIFQYYREEENGRGNFPPRFSGLQFPNYSSELNVNALELDDSALYLCASSLPQGPEAFFGQGTRLTVV.

CDR3 sequence reads: CASRLGGPTNEKLFF. The CDR3 nucleotides read TGTGCCAGCCGTCTGGGAGGGCCGACTAATGAAAAACTGTTTTTT. The chain employs TRBV27 and TRBJ1-4; D uncertain. Per germline, CDR1 MNHEY and CDR2 SMNVEV (reference sequence). V shed 8 bases and J shed 2 bases, with 15 bases lying between them. The CDR3 runs 15 residues.

A single count supports this clone. The chain uses TRBV5-1 and TRBJ2-1, with D tentatively TRBD2 (6 bases). V lost 4 bases and J lost 1, with 12 bases in between. The CDR3 spans 15 residues. CDR1 is SGHRS, CDR2 YFSETQ, per germline. The CDR3 sequence is CASSDPGVSYNEQFF. Written as DNA, the CDR3 is TGCGCCAGCAGCGATCCGGGGGTTTCCTACAATGAGCAGTTCTTC.

The chain employs TRBV9 and TRBJ2-2, with D perhaps TRBD1 (5 bases). The V end lost 0 bases, the J end lost 4 bases, and 13 bases lay between the germline ends. The CDR3 totals 16 residues. Germline V lookup: CDR1 SGDLS, CDR2 YYNGEE. CDR3 sequence reads: CASSVGAGPITGELFF. For the CDR3, the DNA is TGTGCCAGCAGCGTAGGAGCAGGGCCCATCACCGGGGAGCTGTTTTTT.

V gene TRBV28 combines with J gene TRBJ1-1; 7 nucleotides agree with TRBD1. The CDR3 is 16 amino acids. The germline gives CDR1 MDHEN, CDR2 SYDVKM. V was clipped by 6 bases and J by 0 bases; unmatched bases: 10. The DNA of the CDR3 is TGTGCCAGCAGCCCCAGGGGGAGTAACGTGAACACTGAAGCTTTCTTT. It translates to CASSPRGSNVNTEAFF.

The chain recombines TRBV7-3 with TRBJ2-1; 9 bases fit TRBD2. V shed 2 bases and J 9 bases; nucleotides not matched to a gene: 8. The CDR3 covers 15 residues. Germline V gene data show CDR1 as SGHTA and CDR2 as FQGTGA. In nucleotides, the CDR3 is TGTGCCAGCAGCTTATCAGGCGGGGGGGCCGTTGAGCAGTTCTTC. Its protein product is CASSLSGGGAVEQFF.

The chain carries TRBV5-1 and TRBJ1-1; tentatively, D is TRBD1 (5 bases). With 4 bases removed from V and 2 bases from J, the gap between germline ends came to 9 bases. CDR3 length: 13 amino acids. The germline gives CDR1 SGHRS, CDR2 YFSETQ. The CDR3 loop is CASSRDGNTEAFF. As DNA, the CDR3 is TGCGCCAGCAGCAGGGACGGCAACACTGAAGCTTTCTTT.

As for this clone: One end of the junction is discordant with germline, which a read error may explain. The same CDR3 can be traced to other DNA sequences in this sample. The genes are TRBV4-1 and TRBJ1-2; a possible D gene is TRBD1 (5 bases). Germline V gene lookup returns CDR1 MGHRA and CDR2 YSYEKL. The CDR3 extends over 13 amino acids. This CDR3 reads CASSQDRGYGYTF. As DNA, the CDR3 is TGCGCCAGCAGTCAAGATAGGGGATATGGCTACACCTTC.

In its sample, this clone was seen once. V gene TRBV5-1 combines with J gene TRBJ1-2, with D unclear. The V gene's germline CDR1 is SGHRS and CDR2 YFSETQ. The V and J ends lost 0 bases and 8 bases respectively, with 17 bases between them. There are 15 residues in the CDR3. The CDR3 protein is CASSLEVARSNGYTF. As DNA, the CDR3 is TGCGCCAGCAGCTTGGAAGTAGCCCGTTCGAACGGCTACACCTTC.

The chain has TRBV9 and TRBJ2-2, with D possibly TRBD1 on 6 matching bases. Germline V CDR1 and CDR2: SGDLS, YYNGEE. The CDR3 runs 16 residues. Trimming took off 1 base at V and 0 bases at J, with 10 bases between the two ends. The CDR3 protein is CASSVRGTANTGELFF. The DNA for the CDR3 is TGTGCCAGCAGCGTAAGGGGGACGGCGAACACCGGGGAGCTGTTTTTT.

This chain connects TRBV11-2 to TRBJ2-5; 15 nucleotides line up with TRBD2. This CDR3 has 17 amino acids. Germline V gene data show CDR1 as SGHAT and CDR2 as FQNNGV. V gave up 5 bases and J gave up 4 bases; unmatched junction bases: 8. The CDR3 nucleotides are TGTGCCAGCAGCCCAGGACTAGCGGGAGGGCGGATAGAGACCCAGTACTTC. As protein: CASSPGLAGGRIETQYF. The variable domain in full, completed from reference TRBV11-2 and TRBJ2-5, reads EAGVAQSPRYKIIEKRQSVAFWCNPISGHATLYWYQQILGQGPKLLIQFQNNGVVDDSQLPKDRFSAERLKGVDSTLKIQPAKLEDSAVYLCASSPGLAGGRIETQYFGPGTRLLVL.

This chain uses TRBV18 with TRBJ1-4, with 8 bases identical to TRBD1. The length of the CDR3 is 14 residues. J gave up 6 bases and V 2 bases, and 2 bases lay outside the gene matches. From germline, CDR1 is KGHSH and CDR2 LQKENI. CDR3 nucleotide sequence: TGTGCCAGCTCACCAGACAGGGGCCATGAAAAACTGTTTTTT. Protein product: CASSPDRGHEKLFF.

The chain joins TRBV6-6 to TRBJ1-6; D uncertain. CDR3 size: 14 residues. V lost 2 bases to trimming and J lost 8 bases, with 10 bases between them. The germline V gene has CDR1 MNHNY and CDR2 SVGAGI (reference sequence). Written as DNA, the CDR3 is TGTGCCAGCAGTTACCGGATTAGGGATTCACCCCTCCACTTT. Its protein is CASSYRIRDSPLHF.

This clone has a single count. The chain combines TRBV27 with TRBJ1-4, with no clear D. The germline V gene encodes CDR1 MNHEY and CDR2 SMNVEV (reference sequence). Trimming shortened V by 2 bases and J by 3 bases, and 4 bases separated the two germline ends. The CDR3 consists of 13 residues. For the CDR3, the DNA is TGTGCCAGCAGTTTAGGCCCTAATGAAAAACTGTTTTTT. As protein: CASSLGPNEKLFF.

V is TRBV5-4 and J is TRBJ2-3, with 12 positions matching TRBD2. The CDR3 consists of 15 residues. Trimming took 4 bases from V and 1 from J; bases not matched to a gene: 1. Germline CDR1 reads SGHNT; CDR2 reads YYREEE (reference sequence). CDR3 nucleotides: TGTGCCAGCAGCGGACTAGCGGGGCGCACAGATACGCAGTATTTT. Protein product: CASSGLAGRTDTQYF. Filled out from reference TRBV5-4 and TRBJ2-3, the complete variable domain reads ETGVTQSPTHLIKTRGQQVTLRCSSQSGHNTVSWYQQALGQGPQFIFQYYREEENGRGNFPPRFSGLQFPNYSSELNVNALELDDSALYLCASSGLAGRTDTQYFGPGTRLTVL.

This chain connects TRBV7-2 to TRBJ2-6, with 13 bases fitting TRBD2. CDR1 is SGHTA, CDR2 FQGNSA, per germline. The ends lost 3 bases at V and 0 bases at J; junction bases unmatched: 2. CDR3 size: 18 residues. For the CDR3, the DNA is TGTGCCAGCAGCTTGAGACTAGCGGGGGGCTCTGGGGCCAACGTCCTGACTTTC. Translating it yields CASSLRLAGGSGANVLTF.